This is a list of T cell receptor beta chains from one sample in a study of cytomegalovirus exposure and HLA in healthy donors. This table comes from immunoSEQ multiplex PCR, and its TCRdb copy is limited to in-frame clones, with some not included. The data contain around 300,000 clones, around nine tenths of them seen just once; the ten biggest clones take up around 2.1%. Material: PBMCs. Every receptor here comes from a woman aged 18-29 years in good health and CMV-seronegative. CDR3s include the opening cysteine and the closing phenylalanine or tryptophan. A D gene is named only where the DNA matches it firmly. A row's size may be missing; if present it is once, few, many or a size class.

v_call,d_call,clone_size,j_call,cdr3_nt,cdr3_aa
TRBV6-5,TRBD1,-,TRBJ2-5,TGTGCCAGCTTAAACAGGGGGAAAGAGACCCAGTACTTC,CASLNRGKETQYF
TRBV27,TRBD1,-,TRBJ2-7,TGTGCCAGCAGTTTTAAGACAGGGTACGAGCAGTACTTC,CASSFKTGYEQYF
TRBV9,TRBD2,-,TRBJ2-1,TGTGCCAGCAGCGTCGGAAGCGGGGCGAGTTACAATGAGCAGTTCTTC,CASSVGSGASYNEQFF
TRBV7-8,TRBD1,-,TRBJ1-5,TGTGCCAGCAGCCGCAACGGACAGGGCAGGCAGCCCCAGCATTTT,CASSRNGQGRQPQHF
TRBV19,TRBD1,-,TRBJ2-2,TGTGCCAGTAGACCGGACAGGGCGGGGAACACCGGGGAGCTGTTTTTT,CASRPDRAGNTGELFF
TRBV7-3,-,-,TRBJ1-6,TGTGCCAGCTCTCCCTCGGGAGATTCACCCCTCCACTTT,CASSPSGDSPLHF
TRBV2,TRBD1,few,TRBJ1-1,TGTGCCAGCAGGGAGACAGGGAGTGGTTTCGGCAAAGCTTTCTTT,CASRETGSGFGKAFF
TRBV6-5,TRBD1,-,TRBJ1-2,TGTGCCAGCAACCCCACGACAGGGGGCAACAGCGGCTACACCTTC,CASNPTTGGNSGYTF
TRBV6-5,TRBD1,-,TRBJ1-2,TGTGCCAGCAGTTACCTACAAACAGGGGGATATGGCTACACCTTC,CASSYLQTGGYGYTF
TRBV7-9,-,once,TRBJ1-1,TGTTCCAGCACCGGAAACGGGGGGATGTTTATCGAAGCTTTCTTT,CSSTGNGGMFIEAFF
TRBV5-1,-,-,TRBJ2-3,TGCGCCAGCAGCTTGTGGGGACAACCTAGCTCCCGCGATACGCAGTATTTT,CASSLWGQPSSRDTQYF
TRBV4-2,-,-,TRBJ2-3,TGTGCCAGCAGCCAAGTTGTATCCGGGGTCGGAGCAGATACGCAGTATTTT,CASSQVVSGVGADTQYF
TRBV29-1,-,-,TRBJ1-1,TGCAGCGTTGAGGGGACCGGAGGGGCCCACACTGAAGCTTTCTTT,CSVEGTGGAHTEAFF
TRBV4-2,-,-,TRBJ1-1,TGTGCCAGCAGCCAAGAAAGATTCGGACAGAGGGACACTGAAGCTTTCTTT,CASSQERFGQRDTEAFF
TRBV15,-,-,TRBJ2-3,TGTGCCACCAGACCCATTGAGGCAGATACGCAGTATTTT,CATRPIEADTQYF
TRBV4-2,-,-,TRBJ1-4,TGTGCCAGCAGCCACGCGACAGGAGGCGATGAAAAACTGTTTTTT,CASSHATGGDEKLFF
TRBV6-1,TRBD1,once,TRBJ2-3,TGTGCCAGCAGCCGGACAGGGACGACAGATACGCAGTATTTT,CASSRTGTTDTQYF
TRBV9,-,-,TRBJ1-6,TGTGCCAGCAGCGCAGTACAGACTACAAATTCACCCCTCCACTTT,CASSAVQTTNSPLHF
TRBV18,TRBD2,-,TRBJ2-1,TGTGCCAGCTCACCAATGACTAGCGACCGACCCTACAATGAGCAGTTCTTC,CASSPMTSDRPYNEQFF
TRBV6-5,TRBD1,-,TRBJ1-3,TGTGCCAGCAGTTCACAGGGGGCGATTTCTGGAAACACCATATATTTT,CASSSQGAISGNTIYF
TRBV7-2,-,-,TRBJ1-1,TGTGCCAGCAGCTTAGGGACAGCCAAACCTGAAGCTTTCTTT,CASSLGTAKPEAFF
TRBV7-9,-,once,TRBJ1-1,TGTGCCAGCAGCCCCCAGGGCCAGAACACTGAAGCTTTCTTT,CASSPQGQNTEAFF
TRBV7-2,TRBD1,once,TRBJ1-5,TGTGCCAGCAGCCTACAGGGGAATCAGCCCCAGCATTTT,CASSLQGNQPQHF
TRBV5-1,TRBD1,once,TRBJ2-1,TGCGCCAGCAGCTTCGCACAGGGGGCCTACAATGAGCAGTTCTTC,CASSFAQGAYNEQFF
TRBV7-9,-,-,TRBJ2-1,TGTGGCAGCAGCCGCTCAGGAAGCAATGAGCAGTTCTTC,CGSSRSGSNEQFF
TRBV28,-,-,TRBJ2-3,TGTGCCAGCAGTCCCTCCCGCGGGACAGATACGCAGTATTTT,CASSPSRGTDTQYF
TRBV7-9,TRBD2,-,TRBJ2-7,TGTGCCAGCAGCTTGGGACTAGCGGGGGGCGAGCAGTACTTC,CASSLGLAGGEQYF
TRBV27,-,-,TRBJ2-7,TGTGCCAGCAAACTCGCCCGGGGTTTATCCTCCTACGAGCAGTACTTC,CASKLARGLSSYEQYF
TRBV19,TRBD1,-,TRBJ2-7,TGTGCCAGTAGTATATGGACAGGGGAAGGCGAGCAGTACTTC,CASSIWTGEGEQYF
TRBV29-1,-,-,TRBJ1-5,TGCAGCGTTTACTGGGAGTCCTATCAGCCCCAGCATTTT,CSVYWESYQPQHF
TRBV14,-,-,TRBJ2-7,TGTGCCAGCTCAAACGGGGGCTACGAGCAGTACTTC,CASSNGGYEQYF
TRBV6-6,-,once,TRBJ1-1,TGTGCCAGCCACAGGGTAGGGAACACTGAAGCTTTCTTT,CASHRVGNTEAFF
TRBV6-5,-,-,TRBJ1-6,TGTGCCAGCAGTTACGGGGGCTCTAATTCACCCCTCCACTTT,CASSYGGSNSPLHF
TRBV29-1,TRBD1,-,TRBJ2-7,TGCAGCGTTGAACTGGGACAGGGCATTCCCTACGAGCAGTACTTC,CSVELGQGIPYEQYF
TRBV7-8,TRBD1,-,TRBJ1-1,TGTGCCAGCAGCGGAGACAGGGTTACTGAAGCTTTCTTT,CASSGDRVTEAFF
TRBV4-1,TRBD1,-,TRBJ1-2,TGCGCCAGCAGCCCGTCCACAGGGGCGGTCGTGGATTATGGCTACACCTTC,CASSPSTGAVVDYGYTF
TRBV6-6,-,-,TRBJ1-5,TGTGCCAGCAGCCTCAACAGGCCGAATCAGCCCCAGCATTTT,CASSLNRPNQPQHF
TRBV2,-,-,TRBJ1-6,TGTGCCAGCAGTGAACGGGGTCCCTGGTATTCCCCCCTCCACTTT,CASSERGPWYSPLHF
TRBV9,TRBD1,-,TRBJ2-7,TGTGCCAGCAGCGTAGGTGGGACAGGGAAGGGCGAGCAGTACTTC,CASSVGGTGKGEQYF
TRBV2,-,-,TRBJ2-1,TGTGCCAGCAGTGAAGTATCGAGAGTCGAGCAGTTCTTC,CASSEVSRVEQFF
TRBV4-2,-,-,TRBJ2-1,TGTGCCAGCAGCCAAGAGGTGGGGGCCCTCTACAATGAGCAGTTCTTC,CASSQEVGALYNEQFF
TRBV25-1,TRBD1,few,TRBJ1-4,TGTGCCAGCAGTTGGACAGGGCTGAATGAAAAACTGTTTTTT,CASSWTGLNEKLFF
TRBV19,-,-,TRBJ1-1,TGTGCCAGTACGACCCTGGGGACTAACACTGAAGCTTTCTTT,CASTTLGTNTEAFF
TRBV9,TRBD2,-,TRBJ2-2,TGTGCCAGCACCCGTAGTCCTAGCGGGGCCTCTAATCGGCGTGCCGGGGAGCTGTTTTTT,CASTRSPSGASNRRAGELFF
TRBV14,-,-,TRBJ1-3,TGTGCCAGCAGCCAAGCAGGAACGCTCTCTGGAAACACCATATATTTT,CASSQAGTLSGNTIYF
TRBV7-6,-,once,TRBJ2-7,TGTGCCAGCAGCTTAGCTTCGAGTTACGAGCAGTACTTC,CASSLASSYEQYF
TRBV5-4,-,-,TRBJ1-4,TGTGCCAGCAGCTTGAGTCCACAGGGTCTAGAAAAACTGTTTTTT,CASSLSPQGLEKLFF
TRBV15,-,-,TRBJ1-5,TGTGCCACCTCTGAGGGTATTAGCAATCAGCCCCAGCATTTT,CATSEGISNQPQHF
TRBV7-9,-,-,TRBJ2-1,TGTTCCAGCAGCTCTCCTACGGGGGTCGATGAGCAGTTCTTC,CSSSSPTGVDEQFF
TRBV5-6,TRBD1,-,TRBJ2-2,TGTGCCAGCAGTTTTCCCAGGGGGCCGACGAACACCGGGGAGCTGTTTTTT,CASSFPRGPTNTGELFF
TRBV19,-,-,TRBJ1-1,TGTGCCAGTAGTATCGGACTGACGAACACTGAAGCTTTCTTT,CASSIGLTNTEAFF
TRBV18,-,-,TRBJ1-4,TGTGCCAGCTCACTGGGAGCGACTAATGAAAAACTGTTTTTT,CASSLGATNEKLFF
TRBV2,-,-,TRBJ2-7,TGTGCCAGTTGGGGCACCACGCTCTACGAGCAGTACTTC,CASWGTTLYEQYF
TRBV28,-,-,TRBJ1-1,TGTGCCAGCAGTTTATCTAGTCAGGGGACCACTGAAGCTTTCTTT,CASSLSSQGTTEAFF
TRBV4-1,-,-,TRBJ1-1,TGCGCCAGCAGCCAGGGCATAGGTGAAGCTTTCTTT,CASSQGIGEAFF